The T cell receptor beta chain described here comes from a study of beta chain features in type 1 diabetes. Broader study findings: No resolution was reached here on whether HLA type influences TCRB rearrangement. Type 1 diabetes patients had TCRB CDR3s that were shorter (moderately but significantly so) in all four CD4+ subsets.

Points on this clone: The target antigen is unknown.

Germline-derived CDR1 and CDR2 are MNHEY and SVGAGI. V lost 8 bases to trimming and J lost 4 bases, with 18 bases between them. The CDR3 runs to 14 residues. Expressed TCRB transcripts were sequenced because the isolated RNA had all been reverse transcribed beforehand. Using immunoSEQ multiplex PCR, the repertoire was profiled, and TCRdb retains in-frame clones only, with some absent. The sample yields some 250,000 clones, 14% seen once. The clonotype was recovered from a man aged 25-45 years with type 1 diabetes. Sample: naive CD4+ T cells from blood. The chain has TRBV6-5 and TRBJ2-7, with a tentative D call TRBD1 (6 bases). In nucleotides, the CDR3 is TGTGCCAGCCGAATCAGGGGTTCCCCTTACGAGCAGTACTTC. It translates to CASRIRGSPYEQYF.